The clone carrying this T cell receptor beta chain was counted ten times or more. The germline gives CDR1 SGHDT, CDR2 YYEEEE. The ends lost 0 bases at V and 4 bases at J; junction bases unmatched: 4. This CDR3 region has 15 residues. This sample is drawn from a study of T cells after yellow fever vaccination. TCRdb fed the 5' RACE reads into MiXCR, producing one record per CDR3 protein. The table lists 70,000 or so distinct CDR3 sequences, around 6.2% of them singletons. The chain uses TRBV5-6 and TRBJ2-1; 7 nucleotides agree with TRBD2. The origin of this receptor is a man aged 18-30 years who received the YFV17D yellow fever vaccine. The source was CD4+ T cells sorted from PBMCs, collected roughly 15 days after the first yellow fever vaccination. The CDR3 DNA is TGTGCCAGCAGCTTGGAGCCTAGCGGTTACAATGAGCAGTTCTTC. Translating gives CASSLEPSGYNEQFF.